This T cell receptor (beta chain) was identified in a study of CD8 T cells in Susac syndrome. Whole-study results and caveats: By the study's own acknowledgment, its TCR sequencing and HLA analysis included relatively few individuals.

With respect to this clonotype: Its antigen is currently unknown.

V lost 3 bases and J lost 3, with 13 bases in between. The CDR3 totals 15 residues. Germline CDR1 KGHSH, CDR2 LQKENI. Reverse transcription of roughly 0.5 to 1 ug RNA was performed with random hexamers. The CDR3 of TCR beta was amplified by immunoSEQ multiplex PCR across 54 Vbeta and 13 Jbeta. TCRdb re-called the immunoSEQ multiplex PCR reads with MiXCR, one entry per CDR3 protein. The top ten clones hold approximately 0.15% of a sample with about 150,000 distinct CDR3 sequences, about 95% of them seen once. Patients with stable or active relapsing-remitting disease, all of them treatment-naive, made up the multiple sclerosis controls. Both CD4+ and CD8+ T cells were negatively isolated, and TEMRA cells underwent FACS enrichment.

Sample: CD8+ T cells from PBMCs. This chain uses TRBV18 with TRBJ2-3; maybe TRBD1 (7 bases). This TCR derives from a human donor with multiple sclerosis. CDR3: CASSPTGTWTDTQYF. DNA for the CDR3: TGTGCCAGCTCACCGACAGGGACTTGGACAGATACGCAGTATTTT. The whole variable domain, remainder taken from reference TRBV18 and TRBJ2-3, is NAGVMQNPRHLVRRRGQEARLRCSPMKGHSHVYWYRQLPEEGLKFMVYLQKENIIDESGMPKERFSAEFPKEGPSILRIQQVVRGDSAAYFCASSPTGTWTDTQYFGPGTRLTVL.